Presented here are 17 T cell receptor beta chains from one specimen sequenced in a study of T-cell memory formation after mild COVID-19. TCRdb re-called the 5' RACE reads with MiXCR, one entry per CDR3 protein. The sample has about 90,000 distinct CDR3 sequences; less than 15% are singletons. What was sequenced was PBMCs or a T cell subset sorted from them (not recorded which). These receptors came from a man aged 18 to 29 who had mild COVID-19 (a few samples of this study predate the infection). Cell type and time point are not known.

This clonotype was detected ten times or more. The V gene is TRBV11-3, the J gene TRBJ2-1; D gene ambiguous. The CDR3 is made up of 14 amino acids. The germline V and J ends were trimmed by 5 bases and 6 bases, with 14 bases remaining between them. The germline gives CDR1 SGHNT, CDR2 YENEEA. The CDR3 DNA reads as TGTGCCAGCAGCCCCCCCGGTCTTTCCAATGAGCAGTTCTTC. Translation gives CASSPPGLSNEQFF.

V and J are TRBV11-3 and TRBJ2-1; TRBD2 agrees at 11 bases. The CDR3 has 16 residues. V was pared by 5 bases and J by 9 bases, with 12 bases of the junction left unmatched. Germline loops: CDR1 SGHNT, CDR2 YENEEA. The CDR3 spells CASSKGLAGGIIEQFF. In DNA, the CDR3 is TGTGCCAGCAGCAAGGGGCTAGCGGGGGGCATCATTGAGCAGTTCTTC.

This chain links TRBV20-1 with TRBJ1-6; TRBD1 aligns across 9 bases. The length of the CDR3 is 15 residues. The germline CDR1 and CDR2 sequences are DFQATT and SNEGSKA (reference sequence). Germline trimming cut 2 bases from V and 9 bases from J; bases unmatched to any gene: 8. The CDR3 region has the DNA TGCAGTGCTAGAACGCCGGGACAGGGTAGTTCACCCCTCCACTTT. It codes for CSARTPGQGSSPLHF.

V usage is TRBV7-6 and J usage is TRBJ1-2; perhaps TRBD1 as D (5 bases). This CDR3 region has 15 residues. The germline V gene has CDR1 SGHVS and CDR2 FNYEAQ. Trimming stripped 0 bases from V and 4 bases from J, with 12 bases between. The CDR3 sequence: CASSLARDSFYGYTF. CDR3 DNA: TGTGCCAGCAGCTTAGCTCGAGACAGCTTCTATGGCTACACCTTC.

V usage is TRBV27 and J usage is TRBJ1-2; perhaps TRBD1 as D (5 bases). Germline CDR1 reads MNHEY; CDR2 reads SMNVEV (reference sequence). The V end lost 6 bases, the J end lost 11 bases, and 13 bases lay between the germline ends. There are 11 residues in the CDR3. CDR3 sequence: CASRWGNVYTF. The DNA for the CDR3 is TGTGCCAGCAGATGGGGCAACGTTTACACCTTC.

This clonotype was picked up a small number of times. The V and J genes are TRBV6-6 and TRBJ2-2; 7 positions match TRBD1. This CDR3 is built from 15 residues. CDR1 MNHNY and CDR2 SVGAGI come from the germline V gene (reference sequence). With 6 bases clipped from V and 5 bases from J, the junction kept 9 bases outside the gene matches. The CDR3 DNA follows: TGTGCCAGCAGCCCTAGAACAGGGGTAACCGGGGAGCTGTTTTTT. Translation: CASSPRTGVTGELFF.

This clonotype was picked up many times. For the CDR3, the DNA is TGTGCCAGTAGTATAGGACAGGGGCTGAACACTGAAGCTTTCTTT. This encodes CASSIGQGLNTEAFF. The V gene is TRBV19, the J gene TRBJ1-1; 8 bases are shared with TRBD1. The length of the CDR3 is 15 residues. CDR1 is LNHDA and CDR2 is SQIVND in the germline V gene (reference sequence). J lost 0 bases, V lost 1 base, and 1 base had no gene match.

V and J are TRBV7-9 and TRBJ2-3; D is perhaps TRBD2 (6 bases). The germline V gene has CDR1 SEHNR and CDR2 FQNEAQ (reference sequence). Trimming cost V 5 bases and J 0 bases, with 15 bases left between them. The CDR3 runs 16 residues. The CDR3 DNA reads as TGTGCCAGCAGCCCCGTTGGGACTTCTAGCACAGATACGCAGTATTTT. As protein: CASSPVGTSSTDTQYF. The whole variable domain, remainder taken from reference TRBV7-9 and TRBJ2-3, is DTGVSQNPRHKITKRGQNVTFRCDPISEHNRLYWYRQTLGQGPEFLTYFQNEAQLEKSRLLSDRFSAERPKGSFSTLEIQRTEQGDSAMYLCASSPVGTSSTDTQYFGPGTRLTVL.

V is TRBV6-2 or TRBV6-3 and J is TRBJ2-5, with D tentatively TRBD1 (6 bases). The CDR3 runs 14 residues. V was trimmed by 7 bases and J by 5 bases, leaving 17 bases between them. Germline V gene sequence: CDR1 MNHEY, CDR2 SVGEGT. The CDR3: CASKNGQMRETQYF. CDR3 bases: TGTGCCAGCAAGAACGGACAGATGAGGGAGACCCAGTACTTC.

CDR3 nucleotide sequence: TGTGCCAGCAGTGTAGGGGTGCAGTTTGAGCAGTTCTTC. The encoded protein is CASSVGVQFEQFF. V is TRBV5-4 and J is TRBJ2-1; tentative D call: TRBD1 (5 bases). The length of the CDR3 is 13 residues. The V end was cut by 5 bases, the J end by 9 bases, with 15 bases between. The V gene's germline CDR1 is SGHNT and CDR2 YYREEE (reference sequence).

This clonotype was seen only a few times. CDR3 DNA sequence: TGTGCCAGCAGTGAAATAGCTGAGCAGTTCTTC. Amino acid sequence: CASSEIAEQFF. This rearrangement joins TRBV12-3 or TRBV12-4 to TRBJ2-1; unclear D gene. The CDR3 loop spans 11 amino acids. Trimming took 5 bases from V and 9 from J, leaving 8 bases between them.

This clonotype showed up just a few times. The chain uses TRBV12-3 or TRBV12-4 and TRBJ2-3, with D tentatively TRBD2 (5 bases). The V end lost 1 base, the J end lost 4 bases, and 15 bases lay between the germline ends. The CDR3 runs 16 residues. CDR3 residues: CASSLGYEGGSDTQYF. The CDR3 coding sequence is TGTGCCAGCAGTTTAGGATATGAAGGAGGATCAGATACGCAGTATTTT.

By share, this clonotype counts as medium-sized. This chain uses TRBV6-2 or TRBV6-3 with TRBJ2-2; D gene uncertain. This CDR3 has 13 residues. V lost 0 bases to trimming and J lost 4 bases, with 3 bases between them. CDR1 is MNHEY, CDR2 SVGEGT, per germline. The CDR3 region is CASSYSTTGELFF. The CDR3 nucleotides read TGTGCCAGCAGTTACTCGACCACCGGGGAGCTGTTTTTT.

This clonotype came up many times. The chain has TRBV12-3 or TRBV12-4 and TRBJ2-7, with 9 bases fitting TRBD1. Trimming took 5 bases from V and 2 from J; bases not matched to a gene: 7. The CDR3 totals 15 residues. CDR3 region: CASSEQGAPTYEQYF. The DNA of the CDR3 is TGTGCCAGCAGTGAACAGGGGGCACCCACCTACGAGCAGTACTTC.

This clonotype has only a few counts. The chain employs TRBV2 and TRBJ2-1; perhaps TRBD1 as D (5 bases). The CDR3 sequence is 15 residues long. Deletions cut 8 bases from V and 2 bases from J, with 16 bases between. Per germline, CDR1 SNHLY and CDR2 FYNNEI. CDR3: CASEQDGFAYNEQFF. The CDR3, as DNA: TGTGCCAGCGAACAGGACGGTTTTGCCTACAATGAGCAGTTCTTC.

The sample holds a few counts of this clonotype. This sequence joins TRBV20-1 and TRBJ2-5; tentatively, D is TRBD1 (5 bases). This CDR3 has 13 amino acids. V was clipped by 3 bases and J by 5 bases, with 13 bases between them. Germline CDR1 reads DFQATT; CDR2 reads SNEGSKA (reference sequence). In DNA, the CDR3 is TGCAGTGCTAGGGGGCCGGTCGGGGAGACCCAGTACTTC. It is translated as CSARGPVGETQYF.

This chain joins TRBV28 and TRBJ2-5, with 14 positions matching TRBD2. The V and J ends lost 5 bases and 5 bases, in that order; junction bases with no gene match: 7. This CDR3 spans 16 amino acids. Germline-derived CDR1 and CDR2 are MDHEN and SYDVKM. Here the CDR3 reads CASSQGLAGVGETQYF. The CDR3, as DNA: TGTGCCAGCAGTCAGGGACTAGCGGGGGTCGGGGAGACCCAGTACTTC.